These T cell receptor beta chains were read from a single sample in a study of blood T cell repertoires in COVID-19. The assay was immunoSEQ multiplex PCR, and TCRdb's table has in-frame clones only and misses some. This table holds about 130,000 clones, around 73% found once. The sequencing input was peripheral blood. Source of these receptors: a man in his fifties or sixties who had recovered from COVID-19. CDR3s include the opening cysteine and the closing phenylalanine or tryptophan. The D gene is left open where the match is weak. Expanded clones are given a class, and other clones once, few, many or no size at all.

>.|TRBV7-2|.|TRBJ1-2
TGTGCCAGCAGCCCCGTCCCTGAGGGTGGCTACACCTTC
CASSPVPEGGYTF
>TRBD2|TRBV27|.|TRBJ2-7
TGTGCCAGCAGTTTCGGGACTAGCGGGTCCCACGAGCAGTACTTC
CASSFGTSGSHEQYF
>.|TRBV10-3|.|TRBJ1-1
TGTGCCATCAGTGAGTCAGGAGGGGAGGGGACTGAAGCTTTCTTT
CAISESGGEGTEAFF
>.|TRBV11-2|.|TRBJ1-1
TGTGCCAGCAGCTTAGAGGCAGGCAGGCCGGTGGGCACTGAAGCTTTCTTT
CASSLEAGRPVGTEAFF
>.|TRBV19|.|TRBJ2-2
TGTGCCAGTAGTAGGTTGGTCACTCAGGCCACCGGGGAGCTGTTTTTT
CASSRLVTQATGELFF
>.|TRBV12-3/TRBV12-4|.|TRBJ1-5
TGTGCCAGCAGTTTGGAGATCAATCAGCCCCAGCATTTT
CASSLEINQPQHF
>TRBD2|TRBV18|few|TRBJ2-7
TGTGCCAGCTCACCTCGGACTAGTTCGTATGAGCAGTACTTC
CASSPRTSSYEQYF
>TRBD1|TRBV5-1|many|TRBJ2-4
TGCGCCAGCAGCTCGGGACAGGGTGGGATTTTGATTCAGTACTTC
CASSSGQGGILIQYF
>.|TRBV23-1|.|TRBJ2-1
TGCGCCAGCAGCCTCAGGGTAGAGGAGCAGTTCTTC
CASSLRVEEQFF
>.|TRBV6-5|once|TRBJ2-3
TGTGCCAGCAGTTACTCCGGACAGAGTGGCACAGATACGCAGTATTTT
CASSYSGQSGTDTQYF
>TRBD2|TRBV6-6|.|TRBJ2-7
TGTGCCAGCACCTCCGGGACTAGCGGGTTCTACGAGCAGTACTTC
CASTSGTSGFYEQYF
>.|TRBV30|once|TRBJ1-3
TGTGCCTCCGGGGGGCAGGGAGACTCTGGAAACACCATATATTTT
CASGGQGDSGNTIYF
>.|TRBV18|.|TRBJ2-5
TGTGCCAGCTCATCGATGACGACCCGGGGGGAGACCCAGTACTTC
CASSSMTTRGETQYF
>TRBD1|TRBV19|.|TRBJ1-2
TGTGCCAGTAGTAAATTCTCGGGACAGCCGGCATATGGCTACACCTTC
CASSKFSGQPAYGYTF
>TRBD2|TRBV6-2/TRBV6-3|.|TRBJ2-3
TGTGCCAGCAGTTACCCGCGGGGGGGAACAGATACGCAGTATTTT
CASSYPRGGTDTQYF
>TRBD1|TRBV2|once|TRBJ2-3
TGTGCCAGCAGTTTAGCGACAGGGGGAACAGATACGCAGTATTTT
CASSLATGGTDTQYF
>.|TRBV19|.|TRBJ2-7
TGTGCCAGTAGTCGGACAGCTCCTGGCTACGAGCAGTACTTC
CASSRTAPGYEQYF
>TRBD1|TRBV28|.|TRBJ1-5
TGTGCCAGCAGTCAACAACTACAGGGGTTCGGACAGCCCCAGCATTTT
CASSQQLQGFGQPQHF
>.|TRBV19|few|TRBJ1-4
TGTGCCAGTAGTCCCTGGACAGTGGTTGATGAAAAACTGTTTTTT
CASSPWTVVDEKLFF
>.|TRBV6-2/TRBV6-3|.|TRBJ2-5
TGTGCCAGCAGTACCCTGGAGGGTGGGGCCCAGTACTTC
CASSTLEGGAQYF
>TRBD2|TRBV29-1|.|TRBJ2-3
TGCAGCGCCGCTAAAAGGACTAGCGGGACCTCAGATACGCAGTATTTT
CSAAKRTSGTSDTQYF
>TRBD2|TRBV9|.|TRBJ2-7
TGTGCCAGCAGCTCTGGCCGGGGGGCCTACGAGCAGTACTTC
CASSSGRGAYEQYF
>TRBD1|TRBV10-3|.|TRBJ1-2
TGTGCCATCAGTGTACAGGGGAAGGAGGATGGCTACACCTTC
CAISVQGKEDGYTF
>.|TRBV5-1|.|TRBJ2-2
TGCGCCAGCAGCTTGGCCATCACCGGGGAGCTGTTTTTT
CASSLAITGELFF
>.|TRBV3-1/TRBV3-2|.|TRBJ2-3
TGTGCCAGCAGCCAAGAGTTACAACTAGGCACAGATACGCAGTATTTT
CASSQELQLGTDTQYF
>TRBD1|TRBV5-1|.|TRBJ1-2
TGCGCCAGCAGCTTGGCCGTCGAACAGGGGGCGGATGGCTACACCTTC
CASSLAVEQGADGYTF
>TRBD1|TRBV10-3|.|TRBJ1-1
TGTGCCATCAGTCGGACAGGGATGAACACTGAAGCTTTCTTT
CAISRTGMNTEAFF
>TRBD1|TRBV7-2|.|TRBJ1-2
TGTGCCAGCAGCTCCGGACAGGGCGTTCATGGCTACACCTTC
CASSSGQGVHGYTF
>TRBD2|TRBV5-1|.|TRBJ2-1
TGCGCCCGCAGCTTGGCCGGGGGGACTAGCGGGGGTCCTACCTACAATGAGCAGTTCTTC
CARSLAGGTSGGPTYNEQFF
>TRBD1|TRBV7-9|.|TRBJ1-2
TGTGCCAGCAGCGTGGGGACAGGGAGGGCCTATGGCTACACCTTC
CASSVGTGRAYGYTF
>.|TRBV24-1|.|TRBJ2-3
TGTGCCACCAGTGGTAGGACAGAGCTCAGCACAGATACGCAGTATTTT
CATSGRTELSTDTQYF
>.|TRBV12-5|once|TRBJ1-3
TGTGCTAGTGGTAAGAGCTCTGGAAACACCATATATTTT
CASGKSSGNTIYF
>.|TRBV28|.|TRBJ1-4
TGTGCCAGCAGTGGTACCAAGCGGGCTAATGAAAAACTGTTTTTT
CASSGTKRANEKLFF
>TRBD2|TRBV4-2|.|TRBJ2-5
TGTGCCAGCAGCCAAGTGGGCGGGGGGGCCAGCGGAGGTATTCAAGAGACCCAGTACTTC
CASSQVGGGASGGIQETQYF
>TRBD2|TRBV29-1|.|TRBJ2-3
TGCAGCGTCCCCTTGGGAGGGCATACAGATACGCAGTATTTT
CSVPLGGHTDTQYF
>.|TRBV24-1|.|TRBJ2-3
TGTGCCACCAGTGATTTTGGGCCCACAGATACGCAGTATTTT
CATSDFGPTDTQYF
>.|TRBV5-1|few|TRBJ2-5
TGCGCCAGCAGCTTAGGTGGAGGGGAGACCCAGTACTTC
CASSLGGGETQYF
>TRBD1|TRBV7-9|.|TRBJ2-5
TGTGCCAGCAGCTCAGGGGGCGCGGAGACCCAGTACTTC
CASSSGGAETQYF
>.|TRBV3-1/TRBV3-2|.|TRBJ1-3
TGTGCCAGCAGCCAACCAGGGAACTCTGGAAACACCATATATTTT
CASSQPGNSGNTIYF
>TRBD2|TRBV9|.|TRBJ2-1
TGTGCCAGCAGCCGCGGGACTAGAGAGTTCTTC
CASSRGTREFF
>TRBD1|TRBV7-2|.|TRBJ1-4
TGTGCCAGCAGCTTAGGGGCGGGACAGGGAGGAAAACTGTTTTTT
CASSLGAGQGGKLFF
>TRBD2|TRBV7-2|.|TRBJ2-3
TGTGCCAGCAGCTCACCTAGCGGGGCCATTGAAGATACGCAGTATTTT
CASSSPSGAIEDTQYF
>TRBD2|TRBV19|.|TRBJ2-7
TGTGCCAGTAGTGAAAGCGGGAGGAGCTCCTACGAGCAGTACTTC
CASSESGRSSYEQYF
>.|TRBV18|.|TRBJ2-1
TGTGCCAGCTCACCACTTCAACAGGGAAATGAGCAGTTCTTC
CASSPLQQGNEQFF
>.|TRBV7-2|.|TRBJ2-5
TGTGCCAGCAGCTCACCTCCGGGACAAGAGACCCAGTACTTC
CASSSPPGQETQYF
>.|TRBV5-4|few|TRBJ2-1
TGTGCCAGCAGCTTGGTGCTAGCGACCAATGAGCAGTTCTTC
CASSLVLATNEQFF
>TRBD1|TRBV5-5|.|TRBJ1-1
TGTGCCAGCAGCTTTGGGACAGGCCGGGGAGCTTTCTTT
CASSFGTGRGAFF
>.|TRBV19|.|TRBJ1-1
TGTGCCAGTAGTTCCCCGGGACACCTCCTGAACACTGAAGCTTTCTTT
CASSSPGHLLNTEAFF
>.|TRBV28|once|TRBJ1-6
TGTGCCAGCTCGGCGGGGCTGGGTAATTCACCCCTCCACTTT
CASSAGLGNSPLHF
>TRBD1|TRBV7-6|.|TRBJ1-4
TGTGCCAGCAGCATAGGGACAGGGAGGAATGAAAAACTGTTTTTT
CASSIGTGRNEKLFF
>.|TRBV19|.|TRBJ1-6
TGTGCCAGTAGTATGGACACGAGCTCCTATAATTCACCCCTCCACTTT
CASSMDTSSYNSPLHF